This TCR beta chain was observed in a study of T cell repertoires in cytomegalovirus infection. Study as a whole: As its CMV epitopes, the study selected recently identified HLA-C-restricted and well-studied HLA-B-restricted targets. A matching HLA type, together with CMV infection, was signaled by public TCR beta signatures. Study-wide results and caveats: The study found HLA-C-restricted CMV-specific TCR beta clonotypes dominating the ex vivo response. Accumulated public TCR beta family frequency recognized individuals carrying CMV together with the relevant HLA.

CDR1 is MGHRA, CDR2 YSYEKL, per germline. The CDR3 spans 13 residues. Trimming pared 5 bases from V and 5 bases from J, leaving 10 bases between. For this clonotype: Its target is unknown.

TCRdb redid the calling of the reads with MiXCR, one entry per CDR3 protein. The sample consists of 830,000 or so distinct CDR3 sequences, about 31% of them appearing once. V and J are TRBV4-1 and TRBJ1-5; no clear D. This sequence originates from a human donor in good health (CMV status not recorded). Some clones in this sample may be carry-over from other donors' samples. This material consisted of cultured CD8+ T cells from PBMCs, taken from culture after CMV antigen stimulation. The CDR3 here is CASSYAADQPQHF. CDR3 nucleotide sequence: TGCGCCAGCAGCTACGCCGCGGATCAGCCCCAGCATTTT.